Each of the 5 T cell receptor beta chains below was sequenced from the same sample in a study of blood T cells in healthy people across ages. Combining a sample-barcoded 5' primer with a J-beta primer mix, a second PCR ran for 7 to 11 cycles. TCRdb called the 5' RACE reads again in MiXCR, with one record for every CDR3 protein. This sample has about 320,000 distinct CDR3 sequences, with less than 30% found just once. Sequenced sample: blood. These receptors all stem from a woman aged 70-85 years in good health.

This clonotype was seen a handful of times. The chain recombines TRBV5-1 with TRBJ1-4, with 7 nucleotides matching TRBD1. The CDR3 is 16 amino acids. In germline, CDR1 is SGHRS, CDR2 YFSETQ. V was pared by 0 bases and J by 5 bases, with 7 bases of the junction left unmatched. CDR3 in amino acids: CASSLEGGQLNEKLFF. CDR3 nucleotide sequence: TGCGCCAGCAGCTTGGAAGGGGGACAGCTAAATGAAAAACTGTTTTTT.

The V and J genes are TRBV4-1 and TRBJ2-5, with 7 nucleotides matching TRBD2. Germline assignment: CDR1 MGHRA and CDR2 YSYEKL. V shed 3 bases, J shed 2 bases, and the junction held 6 bases outside the gene matches. The CDR3 is 15 amino acids. CDR3 amino acids: CASSQVGRVQETQYF. The CDR3 nucleotides read TGCGCCAGCAGCCAGGTTGGGAGGGTACAAGAGACCCAGTACTTC.

This clonotype has ten or more counts. The V call is TRBV15, the J call TRBJ1-1, with 9 bases fitting TRBD1. This CDR3 region has 13 residues. V trimming: 0 bases; J trimming: 11 bases; junction bases outside the gene matches: 4. Germline CDR1 and CDR2: LNHNV and YYDKDF (reference sequence). The CDR3 nucleotides are TGTGCCACCAGCAGAGAGGGACAGGGTGGGGCTTTCTTT. Its protein product is CATSREGQGGAFF.

This clonotype was seen more than once but under ten times. The J gene is TRBJ2-5, the V gene TRBV7-9; TRBD2 matches at 7 bases. J was trimmed by 2 bases and V by 5 bases; bases with no gene match: 5. Germline lookup yields CDR1 SEHNR and CDR2 FQNEAQ (reference sequence). CDR3 size: 14 residues. CDR3 nucleotides: TGTGCCAGCAGCCCCACTAGCGTACAAGAGACCCAGTACTTC. This gives the protein CASSPTSVQETQYF.

In its sample, this clonotype was seen a few times. The V and J genes are TRBV5-1 and TRBJ1-1; 7 nucleotides line up with TRBD1. CDR3 length: 18 amino acids. Germline lookup yields CDR1 SGHRS and CDR2 YFSETQ. The V gene end was trimmed by 3 bases and the J gene end by 0 bases; junction bases not matched to a gene: 14. CDR3: CASSSLGGGRGLNTEAFF. In DNA, the CDR3 is TGCGCCAGCAGCTCCTTAGGAGGGGGCCGGGGTTTGAACACTGAAGCTTTCTTT. Drawing the rest from reference TRBV5-1 and TRBJ1-1, the complete variable domain is KAGVTQTPRYLIKTRGQQVTLSCSPISGHRSVSWYQQTPGQGLQFLFEYFSETQRNKGNFPGRFSGRQFSNSRSEMNVSTLELGDSALYLCASSSLGGGRGLNTEAFFGQGTRLTVV.